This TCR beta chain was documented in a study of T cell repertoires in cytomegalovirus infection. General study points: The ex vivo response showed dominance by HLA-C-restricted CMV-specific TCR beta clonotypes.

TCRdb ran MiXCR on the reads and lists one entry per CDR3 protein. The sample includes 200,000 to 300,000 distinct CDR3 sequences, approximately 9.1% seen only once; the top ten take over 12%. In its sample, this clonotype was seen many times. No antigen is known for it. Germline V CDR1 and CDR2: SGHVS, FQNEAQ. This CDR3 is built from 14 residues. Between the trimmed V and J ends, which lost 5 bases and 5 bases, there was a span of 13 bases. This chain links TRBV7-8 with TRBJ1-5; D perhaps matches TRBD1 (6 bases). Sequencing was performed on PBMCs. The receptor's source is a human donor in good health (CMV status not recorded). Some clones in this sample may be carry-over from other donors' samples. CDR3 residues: CASSQTGSHQPQHF. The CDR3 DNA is TGTGCCAGCAGCCAAACAGGGTCACATCAGCCCCAGCATTTT.